Below are 14 T cell receptor beta chains sequenced from a single sample in a study of T cells expressing NK-cell markers. No DNA is given; TCRdb re-called the 5' RACE reads and lists each CDR3 protein once. The sample holds 400,000 to 450,000 distinct CDR3 sequences. Sequencing was performed on blood T cells: a sorted CD56 or NKG2C T cell subset, CD4+ or CD8+ T cells, or bulk PBMC T cells (not recorded which). These receptors came from a woman between 18 and 70 years old in good health.

The chain combines TRBV20-1 with TRBJ1-6. This CDR3 region has 14 residues. In germline, CDR1 is DFQATT, CDR2 SNEGSKA (reference sequence). The chain's CDR3 is CSARGQARESPLHF.

The V call is TRBV11-2, the J call TRBJ2-1. This CDR3 spans 14 amino acids. The germline CDR1 and CDR2 sequences are SGHAT and FQNNGV. CDR3: CASSNGPSYNEQFF.

The chain combines TRBV9 with TRBJ2-3; no DNA is available, so the TRBD2 call from TCRdb remains unchecked. The CDR3 consists of 16 residues. Germline CDR1 and CDR2: SGDLS and YYNGEE. The chain's CDR3 is CASSVRGLTPTDTQYF. Supplemented by reference TRBV9 and TRBJ2-3, the full variable domain reads DSGVTQTPKHLITATGQRVTLRCSPRSGDLSVYWYQQSLDQGLQFLIQYYNGEERAKGNILERFSAQQFPDLHSELNLSSLELGDSALYFCASSVRGLTPTDTQYFGPGTRLTVL.

The chain uses TRBV10-3 and TRBJ2-3; TCRdb selects TRBD1, and the lack of DNA leaves this call unchecked. CDR3 length equals 15 residues. Germline lookup yields CDR1 ENHRY and CDR2 SYGVKD. CDR3 sequence reads: CAISGGIQGADTQYF.

V and J are TRBV5-1 and TRBJ2-2; lacking DNA, the TRBD2 call made by TCRdb goes unchecked. This CDR3 is 15 amino acids long. Germline V gene sequence: CDR1 SGHRS, CDR2 YFSETQ. CDR3 amino acids: CASRQSSANTGELFF.

V is TRBV18 and J is TRBJ1-5. This CDR3 contains 11 residues. CDR1 KGHSH and CDR2 LQKENI come from the germline V gene. The CDR3 loop is CASSPGQPQHF.

This sequence joins TRBV20-1 and TRBJ1-5. The CDR3 consists of 14 residues. Germline CDR1 and CDR2: DFQATT and SNEGSKA (reference sequence). Here the CDR3 reads CSARDLTLGQPQHF.

V and J are TRBV11-2 and TRBJ2-1; the TRBD1 assignment by TCRdb is unverifiable without DNA. The germline V gene encodes CDR1 SGHAT and CDR2 FQNNGV. The CDR3 loop spans 16 amino acids. CDR3 amino acids: CASSGLRGAADNEQFF.

The chain is built from TRBV5-5 and TRBJ2-7. Germline V lookup: CDR1 SGHKS, CDR2 YYEKEE (reference sequence). CDR3 length: 14 amino acids. CDR3 protein: CASSPVGSPHEQYF.

This CDR3 reads CASSPSTEYGYTF. The V and J genes are TRBV18 and TRBJ1-2; TCRdb names TRBD1, which stays unverified in the absence of DNA. Germline values: CDR1 KGHSH, CDR2 LQKENI. The CDR3 sequence is 13 residues long.

J is TRBJ1-2 and V is TRBV5-1; with no DNA, the TCRdb D assignment of TRBD1 cannot be verified. There are 13 residues in the CDR3. Germline V CDR1 and CDR2: SGHRS, YFSETQ. The CDR3 reads CASSLVDRSSYTF.

The chain combines TRBV12-3 or TRBV12-4 with TRBJ1-3. The CDR3 sequence is 15 residues long. CDR3 sequence: CASRNHREAGNTIYF.

The CDR3 reads CATSRDPLAGLYNEQFF. V gene TRBV15 combines with J gene TRBJ2-1; TCRdb outputs TRBD2, but without DNA this stays unchecked. This CDR3 is built from 17 residues. Germline CDR1 and CDR2: LNHNV and YYDKDF (reference sequence).

This rearrangement joins TRBV7-9 to TRBJ2-5; TCRdb's D gene call, TRBD1, goes unchecked for lack of DNA. This CDR3 is 14 amino acids long. Germline values: CDR1 SEHNR, CDR2 FQNEAQ (reference sequence). The CDR3 loop is CASSSNPAWETQYF. Variable domain in full (rest from reference TRBV7-9 and TRBJ2-5): DTGVSQNPRHKITKRGQNVTFRCDPISEHNRLYWYRQTLGQGPEFLTYFQNEAQLEKSRLLSDRFSAERPKGSFSTLEIQRTEQGDSAMYLCASSSNPAWETQYFGPGTRLLVL.